This T cell receptor beta chain was recovered during a study of regulatory T cells in long-lasting Graves disease. Overall study: Disease was considered persistent Graves' disease after over 5 years of antithyroid drugs (with positive TSH receptor antibodies).

Specified time point: persistent/refractory GD, antithyroid drugs over 5 years with positive TRAb. RNA extracted from PBMCs served as the sequencing template. Between the trimmed V and J ends, which lost 3 bases and 7 bases, there was a span of 13 bases. Germline V gene data show CDR1 as SGHRS and CDR2 as YFSETQ. This CDR3 comprises 14 residues. This clonotype has just a few counts. The antigen is unknown. General observations from the study: Shared public clonotypes totalled approximately 3,000 in persistent patients, compared with around 930 in new patients. What was studied was peripheral blood only, and not thyroid tissue.

Both iRepertoire HTBI primers and Arm-PCR of CDR3 regions were used to build the TCR beta libraries. TCRdb ran MiXCR on the multiplex PCR reads and lists one entry per CDR3 protein. The sample holds roughly 430,000 distinct CDR3 sequences, roughly 23% seen once. The source of this sequence is a female donor with Graves disease. The specimen comprised peripheral blood mononuclear cells (PBMCs), sampled when the disease was refractory, from a patient treated with antithyroid drugs. The chain employs TRBV5-1 and TRBJ2-2; D may correspond to TRBD1 or TRBD2 (5 bases each). The CDR3: CASSWGTVNGELFF. CDR3 nucleotides: TGCGCCAGCAGCTGGGGGACGGTGAACGGGGAGCTGTTTTTT.